Presented here are 23 T cell receptor beta chains from one specimen sequenced in a study of OX40 agonist ivuxolimab in advanced cancers. Using immunoSEQ multiplex PCR, the repertoire was profiled, and TCRdb retains in-frame clones only, with some absent. The sample yields 70,000 to 85,000 clones, about 94% seen once. The starting material was CD4+ or CD8+ T cells sorted from blood, obtained in a trial of the OX40 agonist ivuxolimab. All receptors come from an adult with an advanced solid tumor such as melanoma, head and neck, liver or kidney cancer.

The chain links TRBV27 to TRBJ1-1; no reliable D call. CDR3 length equals 11 residues. The germline V gene has CDR1 MNHEY and CDR2 SMNVEV (reference sequence). Trimming removed 6 bases from V and 4 bases from J, with 6 bases in between. CDR3 protein: CASRHGTEAFF. The CDR3 bases are TGTGCCAGCAGGCACGGCACTGAAGCTTTCTTT.

This chain links TRBV9 with TRBJ1-2; no clear D gene. The germline V gene encodes CDR1 SGDLS and CDR2 YYNGEE. V lost 3 bases, J lost 2 bases, and 11 bases lay in between. The CDR3 has 14 amino acids. DNA for the CDR3: TGTGCCAGCAGCGGACTGGACGGAAACTATGGCTACACCTTC. This sequence encodes CASSGLDGNYGYTF.

The genes are TRBV7-3 and TRBJ2-7; D possibly corresponds to TRBD1 (6 bases). CDR3 length: 14 residues. V was cut by 3 bases and J by 0 bases, with 9 bases left in between. CDR1 is SGHTA, CDR2 FQGTGA, per germline. The CDR3 DNA sequence: TGTGCCAGCAGCTTCCGGGACACCTCCTACGAGCAGTACTTC. This sequence encodes CASSFRDTSYEQYF.

This clone was seen just once. V gene TRBV6-6 combines with J gene TRBJ2-1, with TRBD2 matching 10 bases. J was trimmed by 5 bases and V by 4 bases; bases with no gene match: 2. This CDR3 is built from 14 residues. Germline CDR1 MNHNY, CDR2 SVGAGI (reference sequence). The CDR3, as DNA: TGTGCCAGCAGTTGGACTAGCGGTCACAATGAGCAGTTCTTC. It codes for CASSWTSGHNEQFF.

The rearrangement joins TRBV9 to TRBJ2-7, with 7 nucleotides matching TRBD1. CDR1 and CDR2 from the germline V gene are SGDLS and YYNGEE. V was clipped by 0 bases and J by 3 bases; unmatched bases: 9. CDR3 length: 16 amino acids. CDR3 amino acids: CASSVGGTDTYYEQYF. CDR3 nucleotides: TGTGCCAGCAGCGTAGGTGGGACAGATACATACTACGAGCAGTACTTC.

V usage is TRBV15 and J usage is TRBJ2-7; tentatively, D is TRBD1 or TRBD2 (5 bases each). Germline CDR1 is LNHNV and CDR2 is YYDKDF (reference sequence). V was trimmed by 3 bases and J by 1 base, leaving 10 bases between them. The CDR3 extends over 14 amino acids. CDR3 sequence reads: CATSSRDGSYEQYF. The CDR3 DNA reads as TGTGCCACCAGCAGCCGGGACGGGTCCTACGAGCAGTACTTC.

The chain combines TRBV27 with TRBJ2-1, with 10 bases lining up with TRBD2. CDR1 MNHEY and CDR2 SMNVEV come from the germline V gene (reference sequence). The trim removed 6 bases at V and 0 bases at J, leaving 11 bases unmatched. There are 18 residues in the CDR3. CDR3 DNA: TGTGCCAGCAGAATGACCGCACTAGCGGGGCCCTCCTACAATGAGCAGTTCTTC. It is translated as CASRMTALAGPSYNEQFF.

This clone came up a few times. The V gene is TRBV4-3, the J gene TRBJ1-5; TRBD1 might be the D (5 bases). Germline V lookup: CDR1 LGHNA, CDR2 YSLEER. V was trimmed by 3 bases and J by 10 bases, leaving 19 bases between them. The CDR3 length is 15 residues. CDR3 protein: CASSQGRRSAEPQHF. The CDR3 DNA sequence: TGCGCCAGCAGCCAGGGACGGAGAAGCGCGGAACCCCAGCATTTT.

This clone was observed once. J is TRBJ2-3 and V is TRBV5-4, with 11 bases identical to TRBD2. J gave up 2 bases and V 9 bases, and 8 bases lay outside the gene matches. This CDR3 spans 15 amino acids. Germline V gene lookup returns CDR1 SGHNT and CDR2 YYREEE (reference sequence). CDR3 in amino acids: CAIRKGLADTDTQYF. The CDR3 DNA follows: TGTGCCATCAGGAAGGGACTAGCGGACACAGATACGCAGTATTTT.

This clone was seen only once. The gene calls are TRBV13 and TRBJ1-1; 11 bases align to TRBD1. Losses at the gene ends were 4 bases for V and 4 bases for J; bases not matched to a gene: 11. CDR1 PRHDT and CDR2 FYEKMQ come from the germline V gene (reference sequence). The CDR3 has 17 amino acids. The CDR3 DNA sequence: TGTGCCAGCAGCTCCCCTGGGGAGGACAGGGGGCTCACTGAAGCTTTCTTT. This encodes CASSSPGEDRGLTEAFF.

This clone was detected once. The junction departs from germline at one end; a sequencing error may be responsible. This rearrangement joins TRBV7-7 to TRBJ2-1, with a tentative D call TRBD2 (6 bases). Germline V gene data show CDR1 as SSHAT and CDR2 as FNYEAQ (reference sequence). The length of the CDR3 is 16 residues. The CDR3 region is CASSPGAPGGGNEQFF. CDR3 nucleotide sequence: TGTGCTAGCAGCCCGGGCGCCCCCGGGGGTGGGAATGAGCAGTTCTTC.

V usage is TRBV7-2 and J usage is TRBJ2-1; D is possibly TRBD2 (5 bases). Germline CDR1 and CDR2: SGHTA and FQGNSA. V lost 4 bases to trimming and J lost 9 bases, with 16 bases between them. The CDR3 loop spans 14 amino acids. Here the CDR3 reads CASSSLMWGVEQFF. DNA for the CDR3: TGTGCCAGCAGCTCCCTCATGTGGGGAGTTGAGCAGTTCTTC.

This clone came up a few times. The J gene is TRBJ1-5, the V gene TRBV19; D uncertain. Trimming removed 10 bases from V and 6 bases from J, with 22 bases in between. The CDR3 consists of 15 residues. Germline values: CDR1 LNHDA, CDR2 SQIVND (reference sequence). CDR3 in DNA: TGTGCCACATCCTGGTGGGCCGAAGTGGCTCAGCCCCAGCATTTT. Its protein product is CATSWWAEVAQPQHF.

The chain has TRBV7-3 and TRBJ1-3; D unclear. Germline assignment: CDR1 SGHTA and CDR2 FQGTGA. Trimming removed 2 bases at V and 1 base at J, with 6 bases between. The CDR3 runs to 14 residues. The CDR3 DNA sequence: TGTGCCAGCAGCTTACACGGATCTGGAAACACCATATATTTT. It yields the protein CASSLHGSGNTIYF.

The V call is TRBV5-6, the J call TRBJ2-2, with 10 bases aligning to TRBD2. Trimming cost V 4 bases and J 0 bases; bases outside gene matches: 12. Germline V gives CDR1 SGHDT, CDR2 YYEEEE. The CDR3 sequence is 19 residues long. The CDR3 region has the DNA TGTGCCAGCAGCGTAGCGGGAGGTACCTTAAGCTCGAACACCGGGGAGCTGTTTTTT. Amino acid sequence: CASSVAGGTLSSNTGELFF.

This rearrangement joins TRBV4-3 to TRBJ2-7; the D is unclear. The CDR3 has 16 amino acids. Trimming removed 0 bases from V and 2 bases from J, with 14 bases in between. Germline V lookup: CDR1 LGHNA, CDR2 YSLEER. The CDR3 sequence is CASSQDPRSIAYEQYF. CDR3 in DNA: TGCGCCAGCAGCCAAGATCCAAGGTCGATAGCCTACGAGCAGTACTTC.

This clone is a singleton in its sample. This rearrangement joins TRBV28 to TRBJ2-7, with a tentative D call TRBD1 (6 bases). V was clipped by 3 bases and J by 6 bases, with 24 bases between them. In germline, CDR1 is MDHEN, CDR2 SYDVKM. The CDR3 runs to 17 residues. The CDR3 nucleotides read TGTGCCAGCAGTTTGGGGGCCGGGGTTGTAGGGCAAGGCGAGCAGTACTTC. It codes for CASSLGAGVVGQGEQYF.

The J gene is TRBJ1-5, the V gene TRBV6-6; D gene uncertain. Germline CDR1 reads MNHNY; CDR2 reads SVGAGI (reference sequence). This CDR3 contains 16 residues. V was cut by 2 bases and J by 0 bases, with 11 bases left in between. The DNA for the CDR3 is TGTGCCAGCAGTTACCTCCCCGTTTATAGCAATCAGCCCCAGCATTTT. Its translation is CASSYLPVYSNQPQHF.

The gene calls are TRBV5-4 and TRBJ2-7; weak D call: TRBD2 (5 bases). In germline, CDR1 is SGHNT, CDR2 YYREEE (reference sequence). The CDR3 runs 13 residues. Trimming removed 0 bases at V and 5 bases at J, with 9 bases between. For the CDR3, the DNA is TGTGCCAGCAGCTTGGTCGGAGGCAACGAGCAGTACTTC. Its translation: CASSLVGGNEQYF. The full variable domain, its missing parts supplied by reference TRBV5-4 and TRBJ2-7, is ETGVTQSPTHLIKTRGQQVTLRCSSQSGHNTVSWYQQALGQGPQFIFQYYREEENGRGNFPPRFSGLQFPNYSSELNVNALELDDSALYLCASSLVGGNEQYFGPGTRLTVT.

The chain combines TRBV27 with TRBJ1-2, with 8 bases aligning to TRBD1. Germline CDR1 and CDR2: MNHEY and SMNVEV (reference sequence). CDR3 length: 15 amino acids. V was clipped by 5 bases and J by 1 base; unmatched bases: 6. Here the CDR3 DNA reads TGTGCCAGCAGTGGGGGACAGGACCTTAACTATGGCTACACCTTC. As protein: CASSGGQDLNYGYTF.

This clone was observed once. CDR3 nucleotide sequence: TGTGCCAGCAGACCGGGACTAGCAGCGAACACCGGGGAGCTGTTTTTT. Its translation is CASRPGLAANTGELFF. The rearrangement joins TRBV9 to TRBJ2-2; 9 nucleotides line up with TRBD2. The CDR3 is 16 residues long. The V gene end was trimmed by 5 bases and the J gene end by 0 bases; junction bases not matched to a gene: 5. Germline V gives CDR1 SGDLS, CDR2 YYNGEE.

The chain uses TRBV19 and TRBJ2-2; 9 nucleotides line up with TRBD2. CDR1 is LNHDA and CDR2 is SQIVND in the germline V gene (reference sequence). J gave up 1 base and V 5 bases, and 11 bases lay outside the gene matches. The CDR3 spans 18 residues. The CDR3 bases are TGTGCCAGTAGTCATATAAGCCTAGCGGGAAAGAACACCGGGGAGCTGTTTTTT. Residues: CASSHISLAGKNTGELFF.

This chain joins TRBV7-9 and TRBJ2-7; TRBD1 matches at 7 bases. The CDR3 is made up of 13 amino acids. V gave up 4 bases and J gave up 5 bases; unmatched junction bases: 5. Germline V gene data show CDR1 as SEHNR and CDR2 as FQNEAQ (reference sequence). The CDR3 DNA is TGTGCCAGCAGCTCTCCGGGACAGAACGAGCAGTACTTC. It specifies CASSSPGQNEQYF.